This entry lists 31 T cell receptor beta chains sequenced from one sample in a study of shared clonotypes between healthy human individuals. Here immunoSEQ multiplex PCR was the method, and the copy in TCRdb shows in-frame clones only, minus some. The sample shows roughly 2.4 million clones, approximately 94% of them seen only once. The source material was naive CD4+ T cells sorted from blood. Subset described: CD45RA+ positively selected. The receptors come from a man aged 18 to 30 in good health.

CDR3 DNA: TGTGCCAGCGGTTGGGCGGAGACCCAGTACTTC. Its translation: CASGWAETQYF. The chain employs TRBV7-6 and TRBJ2-5; no reliable D call. Germline values: CDR1 SGHVS, CDR2 FNYEAQ. This CDR3 region has 11 residues. Trimming took 8 bases from V and 5 from J, leaving 9 bases between them.

V and J are TRBV18 and TRBJ1-5; no clear D. The CDR3 contains 16 residues. Trimming took off 3 bases at V and 0 bases at J, with 12 bases between the two ends. Germline V gives CDR1 KGHSH, CDR2 LQKENI. Written as DNA, the CDR3 is TGTGCCAGCTCACCTCAACTTGGGGTTAGCAATCAGCCCCAGCATTTT. Protein sequence: CASSPQLGVSNQPQHF. The full variable domain, rest sourced from reference TRBV18 and TRBJ1-5, is NAGVMQNPRHLVRRRGQEARLRCSPMKGHSHVYWYRQLPEEGLKFMVYLQKENIIDESGMPKERFSAEFPKEGPSILRIQQVVRGDSAAYFCASSPQLGVSNQPQHFGDGTRLSIL.

The V and J genes are TRBV4-3 and TRBJ2-5; D gene unclear. The CDR3 contains 17 residues. V gave up 1 base and J gave up 1 base, with 16 bases separating them. Looked up from germline, CDR1 is LGHNA and CDR2 is YSLEER. Written as DNA, the CDR3 is TGCGCCAGCAGCCAAGGACCCAGAGGATCGCCCCAAGAGACCCAGTACTTC. This codes for CASSQGPRGSPQETQYF.

J is TRBJ2-7 and V is TRBV11-2, with 9 bases that match TRBD1. The CDR3 has 16 amino acids. Germline CDR1 SGHAT, CDR2 FQNNGV. Losses at the gene ends were 2 bases for V and 6 bases for J; bases not matched to a gene: 11. The DNA for the CDR3 is TGTGCCAGCAGCTTAAACTACAGGGGGCGGCTAGGCGAGCAGTACTTC. Encoded protein: CASSLNYRGRLGEQYF.

The chain joins TRBV27 to TRBJ1-1; D is unresolved. CDR3 length: 15 residues. Germline CDR1 MNHEY, CDR2 SMNVEV (reference sequence). Trimming pared 6 bases from V and 0 bases from J, leaving 14 bases between. The CDR3 DNA is TGTGCCAGCAGCCTAAGACCGGCCTTGAACACTGAAGCTTTCTTT. It is translated as CASSLRPALNTEAFF.

Regarding this clone: This same CDR3 is encoded by further DNA sequences in the sample. The chain carries TRBV28 and TRBJ1-1; TRBD1 matches at 8 bases. Germline-derived CDR1 and CDR2 are MDHEN and SYDVKM. This CDR3 comprises 13 residues. The junction had 3 bases not matched to a gene; V was cut back by 4 bases and J by 5 bases. The CDR3 loop reads CASSWTGRTEAFF. The CDR3 DNA reads as TGTGCCAGCAGTTGGACAGGGAGGACTGAAGCTTTCTTT.

The chain is built from TRBV10-3 and TRBJ1-4; a possible D gene is TRBD1 (5 bases). CDR1 is ENHRY and CDR2 is SYGVKD in the germline V gene. There are 13 residues in the CDR3. V lost 10 bases and J lost 3, with 12 bases in between. The CDR3 sequence is CATLGPPNEKLFF. The DNA for the CDR3 is TGTGCCACCCTGGGACCTCCTAATGAAAAACTGTTTTTT.

The gene calls are TRBV5-8 and TRBJ2-7; D is undetermined. The CDR3 spans 14 residues. Germline-derived CDR1 and CDR2 are SGHTS and YDEGEE. V was clipped by 5 bases and J by 2 bases, with 14 bases between them. DNA of the CDR3: TGTGCCAGCAGTCCCCCCTGGAGCCCCTACGAGCAGTACTTC. It is translated as CASSPPWSPYEQYF. The entire variable domain, with the rest obtained from reference TRBV5-8 and TRBJ2-7, is as follows: EAGVTQSPTHLIKTRGQQATLRCSPISGHTSVYWYQQALGLGLQFLLWYDEGEERNRGNFPPRFSGRQFPNYSSELNVNALELEDSALYLCASSPPWSPYEQYFGPGTRLTVT.

Only one count was recorded for this clone. The CDR3 region is CASSNDRGQPQHF. As DNA, the CDR3 is TGCGCCAGCAGCAACGACAGGGGCCAGCCCCAGCATTTT. The rearrangement uses TRBV5-1 and TRBJ1-5; 8 positions agree with TRBD1. Germline V gene sequence: CDR1 SGHRS, CDR2 YFSETQ. V gave up 4 bases and J gave up 7 bases; unmatched junction bases: 4. This CDR3 contains 13 residues.

The genes are TRBV27 and TRBJ1-6; no reliable D call. Germline CDR1 is MNHEY and CDR2 is SMNVEV (reference sequence). The length of the CDR3 is 14 residues. The V end was cut by 5 bases, the J end by 9 bases, with 14 bases between. In DNA form, the CDR3 reads TGTGCCAGCAGTATACGGACCCTCGGTTCACCCCTCCACTTT. This encodes CASSIRTLGSPLHF.

The chain is built from TRBV5-1 and TRBJ1-2; a weak D match, TRBD1 (5 bases). V lost 4 bases and J 0 bases, leaving 7 bases between the germline ends. CDR3 length equals 13 residues. Germline V gives CDR1 SGHRS, CDR2 YFSETQ. The CDR3 here is CASSDRPNYGYTF. The CDR3, as DNA: TGCGCCAGCAGCGACAGACCTAACTATGGCTACACCTTC.

This clone came up once. This chain uses TRBV12-5 with TRBJ2-6; TRBD2 might be the D (5 bases). This CDR3 comprises 15 residues. V was pared by 6 bases and J by 0 bases, with 9 bases between. Per germline, CDR1 LGHNT and CDR2 FRNRAP. CDR3 sequence (DNA): TGTGCTAGTGGCAGGAGCGGCTCTGGGGCCAACGTCCTGACTTTC. Its protein is CASGRSGSGANVLTF.

The chain couples TRBV5-1 to TRBJ2-7; no firm D call. Trimming stripped 0 bases from V and 3 bases from J, with 13 bases between. This CDR3 spans 15 amino acids. Germline V gene sequence: CDR1 SGHRS, CDR2 YFSETQ. The CDR3 is CASSLGGTPFYEQYF. The CDR3 region has the DNA TGCGCCAGCAGCTTGGGAGGTACCCCTTTCTACGAGCAGTACTTC.

The rearrangement joins TRBV18 to TRBJ1-5; 7 positions agree with TRBD1. The CDR3 runs to 14 residues. Germline assignment: CDR1 KGHSH and CDR2 LQKENI. Trimming cost V 5 bases and J 5 bases; bases outside gene matches: 6. The CDR3 coding sequence is TGTGCCAGCTCATCTGAGGGGGCTGATCAGCCCCAGCATTTT. Protein product: CASSSEGADQPQHF.

The chain is built from TRBV30 and TRBJ1-6; 7 nucleotides line up with TRBD1. The CDR3 runs to 14 residues. V lost 1 base, J lost 6 bases, and 3 bases stayed unmatched. CDR1 is GTSNPN, CDR2 SVGIG, per germline (reference sequence). CDR3 loop: CAWSGDSRNSPLHF. In nucleotides, the CDR3 is TGTGCCTGGAGTGGGGACAGCCGTAATTCACCCCTCCACTTT.

CDR3 sequence reads: CASRPGSKNTGELFF. DNA for the CDR3: TGTGCAAGTCGCCCAGGATCTAAGAACACCGGGGAGCTGTTTTTT. The chain is built from TRBV12-2 and TRBJ2-2; the D call in the table, TRBD1, was not verified against the DNA. TRBV12-2 is a known pseudogene. The CDR3 extends over 15 amino acids.

The V call is TRBV11-2, the J call TRBJ1-1; 11 bases map to TRBD1. V was pared by 5 bases and J by 7 bases, with 12 bases of the junction left unmatched. The CDR3 is 16 residues long. Germline CDR1 SGHAT, CDR2 FQNNGV. The CDR3, as DNA: TGTGCCAGCAGCCAAGCGGACAGGGGGCCAGTAGGTGAAGCTTTCTTT. Translated: CASSQADRGPVGEAFF.

The chain links TRBV2 to TRBJ2-7, with unresolved D. This CDR3 has 12 amino acids. V shed 2 bases and J shed 4 bases, with 6 bases lying between them. Per germline, CDR1 SNHLY and CDR2 FYNNEI. CDR3 amino acids: CASSESEYEQYF. In DNA, the CDR3 is TGTGCCAGCAGTGAATCGGAGTACGAGCAGTACTTC. Using reference TRBV2 and TRBJ2-7 for the parts outside the CDR3, the full variable domain is EPEVTQTPSHQVTQMGQEVILRCVPISNHLYFYWYRQILGQKVEFLVSFYNNEISEKSEIFDDQFSVERPDGSNFTLKIRSTKLEDSAMYFCASSESEYEQYFGPGTRLTVT.

The chain joins TRBV6-1 to TRBJ2-2; no clear D. Germline V gene sequence: CDR1 MNHNS, CDR2 SASEGT. Trimming shortened V by 1 base and J by 8 bases, and 14 bases separated the two germline ends. The CDR3 loop spans 15 amino acids. The CDR3, as DNA: TGTGCCAGCAGTGAAGGGTTCTCAGTGTCTGGGGAGCTGTTTTTT. Translation gives CASSEGFSVSGELFF.

The rearrangement joins TRBV6-6 to TRBJ2-3, with D perhaps TRBD1 (5 bases). The CDR3 runs 14 residues. Trimming took off 5 bases at V and 6 bases at J, with 15 bases between the two ends. Germline V gene lookup returns CDR1 MNHNY and CDR2 SVGAGI (reference sequence). Here the CDR3 DNA reads TGTGCCAGCAGTAGTCAGGGCTCTTACGATACGCAGTATTTT. As protein: CASSSQGSYDTQYF.

The chain carries TRBV30 and TRBJ1-1; D is possibly TRBD1 (6 bases). V lost 3 bases to trimming and J lost 5 bases, with 10 bases between them. Germline assignment: CDR1 GTSNPN and CDR2 SVGIG (reference sequence). The CDR3 contains 12 residues. Written as DNA, the CDR3 is TGTGCCTGGAGAGGGGGGTGGACTGAAGCTTTCTTT. Translating it yields CAWRGGWTEAFF.

Here the CDR3 DNA reads TGCGCCAGCAGCTTGGTTGTAGGGGTCGGCACCGGGGAGCTGTTTTTT. Its protein is CASSLVVGVGTGELFF. The chain uses TRBV5-1 and TRBJ2-2; tentative D call: TRBD1 (5 bases). CDR3 length: 16 amino acids. CDR1 is SGHRS, CDR2 YFSETQ, per germline. Trimming removed 0 bases from V and 4 bases from J, with 13 bases in between.

The chain couples TRBV11-2 to TRBJ2-7, with 12 bases lining up with TRBD2. V was clipped by 1 base and J by 0 bases; unmatched bases: 7. The CDR3 runs to 18 residues. From germline, CDR1 is SGHAT and CDR2 FQNNGV. This CDR3 is CASSLVSLAGGRSYEQYF. The CDR3 DNA reads TGTGCCAGCAGCTTAGTGTCACTAGCGGGGGGCCGCTCCTACGAGCAGTACTTC.

V usage is TRBV7-2 and J usage is TRBJ1-5; 8 positions agree with TRBD1. The V segment lost 5 bases and the J segment 7 bases; nucleotides outside the gene matches: 4. Germline V gene sequence: CDR1 SGHTA, CDR2 FQGNSA. This CDR3 region has 13 residues. For the CDR3, the DNA is TGTGCCAGCAGCAAGGACAGGGACCAGCCCCAGCATTTT. It specifies CASSKDRDQPQHF.

This clone was seen a single time. This sequence joins TRBV4-1 and TRBJ2-7, with 8 positions matching TRBD2. Germline V CDR1 and CDR2: MGHRA, YSYEKL. The CDR3 runs to 16 residues. The V and J ends lost 0 bases and 3 bases, in that order; junction bases with no gene match: 7. Here the CDR3 reads CASSQDSGAGDYEQYF. In DNA, the CDR3 is TGCGCCAGCAGCCAAGATAGCGGGGCAGGGGACTACGAGCAGTACTTC.

Details on this clone: Different DNA sequences within this sample yield the same CDR3. This chain joins TRBV10-3 and TRBJ1-2; the match to TRBD1 covers 7 bases. Germline V lookup: CDR1 ENHRY, CDR2 SYGVKD. The trim removed 4 bases at V and 4 bases at J, leaving 0 bases unmatched. The CDR3 has 12 residues. CDR3 amino acids: CAISGDSYGYTF. DNA of the CDR3: TGTGCCATCAGTGGGGACAGCTATGGCTACACCTTC.

This rearrangement joins TRBV7-9 to TRBJ2-3; 7 bases fit TRBD2. Germline V gives CDR1 SEHNR, CDR2 FQNEAQ (reference sequence). With 1 base clipped from V and 13 bases from J, the junction kept 11 bases outside the gene matches. The CDR3 spans 14 residues. The CDR3 sequence: CASSLEAGLKMKYF. The CDR3 nucleotides are TGTGCCAGCAGCTTAGAAGCGGGACTCAAGATGAAGTATTTT.

J is TRBJ1-4 and V is TRBV5-4; 11 bases align to TRBD1. The CDR3 has 18 amino acids. J gave up 0 bases and V 0 bases, and 4 bases lay outside the gene matches. Germline assignment: CDR1 SGHNT and CDR2 YYREEE (reference sequence). CDR3 sequence reads: CASSLADRGRSTNEKLFF. The CDR3 DNA reads TGTGCCAGCAGCTTGGCGGACAGGGGGCGGTCAACTAATGAAAAACTGTTTTTT.

The rearrangement links TRBV5-1 to TRBJ1-1, with TRBD1 identical over 9 bases. V lost 7 bases, J lost 0 bases, and 10 bases stayed unmatched. This CDR3 spans 16 amino acids. In germline, CDR1 is SGHRS, CDR2 YFSETQ. The CDR3 region is CASRPGTGTMNTEAFF. CDR3 sequence (DNA): TGCGCCAGCCGTCCCGGGACAGGGACTATGAACACTGAAGCTTTCTTT.

The rearrangement joins TRBV29-1 to TRBJ2-5; D unclear. Trimming stripped 3 bases from V and 5 bases from J, with 13 bases between. Germline V gene sequence: CDR1 SQVTM, CDR2 ANQGSEA. The CDR3 is 13 residues long. CDR3 nucleotide sequence: TGCAGCGTTGATCTGTGGGCCGCTGAGACCCAGTACTTC. Its translation is CSVDLWAAETQYF.

J is TRBJ2-7 and V is TRBV7-2; D is undetermined. CDR1 and CDR2 (germline): SGHTA, FQGNSA. The CDR3 covers 13 residues. The V gene lost 2 bases and the J gene lost 6 bases, with 11 bases spanning the gap. The CDR3 nucleotides read TGTGCCAGCAGCTTAAACCAAGTAGGCGAGCAGTACTTC. Protein: CASSLNQVGEQYF. Together with reference TRBV7-2 and TRBJ2-7, the CDR3 gives the full variable domain: GAGVSQSPSNKVTEKGKDVELRCDPISGHTALYWYRQSLGQGLEFLIYFQGNSAPDKSGLPSDRFSAERTGGSVSTLTIQRTQQEDSAVYLCASSLNQVGEQYFGPGTRLTVT.